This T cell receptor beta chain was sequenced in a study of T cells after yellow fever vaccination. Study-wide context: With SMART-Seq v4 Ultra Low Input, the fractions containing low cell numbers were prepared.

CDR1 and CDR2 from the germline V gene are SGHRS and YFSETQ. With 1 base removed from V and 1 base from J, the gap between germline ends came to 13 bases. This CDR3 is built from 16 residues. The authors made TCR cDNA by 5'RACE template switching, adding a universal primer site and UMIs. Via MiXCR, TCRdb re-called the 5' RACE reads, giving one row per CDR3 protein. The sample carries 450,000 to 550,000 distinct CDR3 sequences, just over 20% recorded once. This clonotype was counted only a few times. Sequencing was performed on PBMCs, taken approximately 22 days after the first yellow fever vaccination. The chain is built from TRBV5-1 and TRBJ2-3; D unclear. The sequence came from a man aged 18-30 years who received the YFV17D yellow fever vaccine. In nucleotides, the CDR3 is TGCGCCAGCAGCTTGTTAGAGTCTCTAGGCACAGATACGCAGTATTTT. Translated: CASSLLESLGTDTQYF.